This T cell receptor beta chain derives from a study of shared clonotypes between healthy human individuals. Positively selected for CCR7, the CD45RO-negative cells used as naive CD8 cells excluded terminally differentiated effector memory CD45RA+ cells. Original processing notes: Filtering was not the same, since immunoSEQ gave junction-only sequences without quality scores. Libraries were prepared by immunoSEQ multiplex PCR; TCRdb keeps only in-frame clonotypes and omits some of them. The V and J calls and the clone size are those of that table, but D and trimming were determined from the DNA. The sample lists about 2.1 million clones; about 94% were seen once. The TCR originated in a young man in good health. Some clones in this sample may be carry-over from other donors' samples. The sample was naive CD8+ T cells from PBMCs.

The CDR3, as DNA: TGTGCCAGCAGTTTCGGAATCGACAGGGGGGAAGAGACCCAGTACTTC. It codes for CASSFGIDRGEETQYF. The chain links TRBV28 to TRBJ2-5; 9 bases are shared with TRBD1. V shed 3 bases and J 3 bases; nucleotides not matched to a gene: 8. The CDR3 length is 16 residues. Germline loops: CDR1 MDHEN, CDR2 SYDVKM.